Below are 16 T cell receptor beta chains sequenced from a single sample in a study of vaccination and CD4 T cells after COVID-19. Specified treatment: approximately 11-day PBMC culture with coronavirus spike peptide pools or control peptides (ViraFEST assay). The Oncomine TCR Beta short-read assay generated sequence data from the DNA of cultured CD4+ T cells. MiXCR was run by TCRdb on the PCR reads, yielding one entry per CDR3 protein. The table includes around 21,000 distinct CDR3 sequences, 56% detected once. No antigens are known for them. Sequenced material: CD4+ T cells from blood, cultured in vitro. These receptors were taken from a human donor who had recovered from COVID-19.

This clonotype was found a few times. The chain joins TRBV19 to TRBJ2-1; no definite D call. Germline CDR1 reads LNHDA; CDR2 reads SQIVND (reference sequence). This CDR3 is built from 13 residues. Deletions cut 5 bases from V and 8 bases from J, with 13 bases between. CDR3 DNA: TGTGCCAGTAGTGCACGCCTGGAGTATGAGCAGTTCTTC. It specifies CASSARLEYEQFF.

The chain couples TRBV29-1 to TRBJ2-2, with D perhaps TRBD2 (5 bases). The V gene lost 7 bases and the J gene lost 6 bases, with 18 bases spanning the gap. CDR1 is SQVTM, CDR2 ANQGSEA, per germline. There are 14 residues in the CDR3. The CDR3 is CSARAGLSAGELFF. Written as DNA, the CDR3 is TGCAGCGCCCGGGCGGGCCTTTCGGCCGGGGAGCTGTTTTTT.

This chain joins TRBV30 and TRBJ2-1; 10 nucleotides match TRBD2. The junction had 3 bases not matched to a gene; V was cut back by 1 base and J by 3 bases. This CDR3 has 15 amino acids. Germline CDR1 GTSNPN, CDR2 SVGIG (reference sequence). The CDR3 loop is CAWSGEREGYNEQFF. For the CDR3, the DNA is TGTGCCTGGAGTGGTGAGCGGGAGGGCTACAATGAGCAGTTCTTC.

The chain combines TRBV15 with TRBJ2-3; TRBD1 agrees at 8 bases. The CDR3 totals 15 residues. Germline loops: CDR1 LNHNV, CDR2 YYDKDF (reference sequence). V shed 2 bases and J 2 bases; nucleotides not matched to a gene: 3. CDR3 bases: TGTGCCACCAGCAGAAGGGACAGGAACACAGATACGCAGTATTTT. Protein sequence: CATSRRDRNTDTQYF.

This clonotype was found a few times. This chain connects TRBV6-2 or TRBV6-3 to TRBJ2-7, with D perhaps matching TRBD1 (5 bases). The CDR3 extends over 17 amino acids. The germline V and J ends were trimmed by 7 bases and 1 base, with 23 bases remaining between them. The germline CDR1 and CDR2 sequences are MNHEY and SVGEGT. The CDR3 region is CASNSPRSKGVSYEQYF. CDR3 DNA: TGTGCCAGCAACAGTCCCCGGTCGAAAGGGGTTTCCTACGAGCAGTACTTC.

V gene TRBV28 combines with J gene TRBJ2-1; D is undetermined. The CDR3 is 13 amino acids. V lost 2 bases and J 0 bases, leaving 2 bases between the germline ends. Germline CDR1 MDHEN, CDR2 SYDVKM. CDR3 region: CASSLSSYNEQFF. CDR3 bases: TGTGCCAGCAGTTTAAGCTCCTACAATGAGCAGTTCTTC.

The chain combines TRBV27 with TRBJ1-2; the match to TRBD1 covers 8 bases. CDR1 is MNHEY, CDR2 SMNVEV, per germline (reference sequence). The CDR3 is 14 residues long. Trimming at V came to 3 bases and at J to 4 bases, leaving 4 bases not matched to a gene. The DNA for the CDR3 is TGTGCCAGCAGTTTCGGACAGGGCGTCTATGGCTACACCTTC. This translates into CASSFGQGVYGYTF.

There are a few counts of this clonotype. V is TRBV7-8 and J is TRBJ2-7; 7 nucleotides agree with TRBD1. The ends lost 5 bases at V and 6 bases at J; junction bases unmatched: 7. The germline CDR1 and CDR2 sequences are SGHVS and FQNEAQ. CDR3 length: 13 residues. CDR3 DNA: TGTGCCAGCAGCCAGGGACAGTGGGGCGAGCAGTACTTC. This gives the protein CASSQGQWGEQYF.

V and J are TRBV30 and TRBJ1-1, with D perhaps matching TRBD1 (6 bases). CDR1 is GTSNPN, CDR2 SVGIG, per germline (reference sequence). Trimming stripped 3 bases from V and 4 bases from J, with 15 bases between. The CDR3 runs to 14 residues. The CDR3 loop reads CAWRAVGGTTEAFF. Written as DNA, the CDR3 is TGTGCCTGGAGAGCGGTAGGGGGAACCACTGAAGCTTTCTTT.

The rearrangement links TRBV7-3 to TRBJ1-2; 8 positions agree with TRBD1. This CDR3 is 16 amino acids long. Germline lookup yields CDR1 SGHTA and CDR2 FQGTGA. The V segment lost 4 bases and the J segment 8 bases; nucleotides outside the gene matches: 15. CDR3 sequence (DNA): TGTGCCAGCAGCTCATTCGGACAGGGCACTCTGGGGGGCTACACCTTC. Amino acid sequence: CASSSFGQGTLGGYTF. Variable domain in full (rest from reference TRBV7-3 and TRBJ1-2): GAGVSQTPSNKVTEKGKYVELRCDPISGHTALYWYRQSLGQGPEFLIYFQGTGAADDSGLPNDRFFAVRPEGSVSTLKIQRTERGDSAVYLCASSSFGQGTLGGYTFGSGTRLTVV.

V and J are TRBV12-3 or TRBV12-4 and TRBJ1-6; D is possibly TRBD1 (5 bases). The CDR3 extends over 13 amino acids. V was shortened by 5 bases and J by 14 bases, with 16 bases between the two germline ends. For the CDR3, the DNA is TGTGCCAGCAGTCCCCTCACAGGTTTCACCCTCCACTTT. Amino acids: CASSPLTGFTLHF.

This chain joins TRBV7-3 and TRBJ2-7; 9 nucleotides line up with TRBD1. CDR3 length: 15 amino acids. The J segment lost 6 bases and the V segment lost 5 bases, leaving 11 bases of the junction unmatched. Germline assignment: CDR1 SGHTA and CDR2 FQGTGA. As DNA, the CDR3 is TGTGCCAGCAGCGAGGGACCGGGACAGGGCTCCGAGCAGTACTTC. Translated, it gives CASSEGPGQGSEQYF.

The gene calls are TRBV28 and TRBJ1-6; tentatively, D is TRBD1 (5 bases). V was cut by 6 bases and J by 9 bases, with 18 bases left in between. The CDR3 has 15 amino acids. Per the germline V gene, CDR1 is MDHEN and CDR2 is SYDVKM. The CDR3, as DNA: TGTGCCAGCAGGGTAGGGACCGCATTTGGTTCACCCCTCCACTTT. Its translation: CASRVGTAFGSPLHF. Combining the CDR3 with reference TRBV28 and TRBJ1-6 gives the whole variable domain DVKVTQSSRYLVKRTGEKVFLECVQDMDHENMFWYRQDPGLGLRLIYFSYDVKMKEKGDIPEGYSVSREKKERFSLILESASTNQTSMYLCASRVGTAFGSPLHFGNGTRLTVT.

The chain uses TRBV6-1 and TRBJ1-1; 9 nucleotides align to TRBD1. The CDR3 runs to 14 residues. J was trimmed by 4 bases and V by 4 bases; bases with no gene match: 4. From germline, CDR1 is MNHNS and CDR2 SASEGT. CDR3 sequence (DNA): TGTGCCAGCAGTGGGGGGACAGGGCTCACTGAAGCTTTCTTT. It is translated as CASSGGTGLTEAFF.

This clonotype has a handful of counts. The chain recombines TRBV30 with TRBJ2-7, with unresolved D. Germline CDR1 and CDR2: GTSNPN and SVGIG (reference sequence). Trimming took off 3 bases at V and 6 bases at J, with 12 bases between the two ends. The CDR3 is 12 residues long. In DNA form, the CDR3 reads TGTGCCTGGAGGAGCGTCCCCAGCGAGCAGTACTTC. Amino acid sequence: CAWRSVPSEQYF.

In nucleotides, the CDR3 is TGTGCCAGCAGTTTACGGGACAGGGGGCGGGAGCAGTACTTC. Its translation is CASSLRDRGREQYF. The chain is built from TRBV28 and TRBJ2-7; TRBD1 matches 12 bases. CDR1 is MDHEN, CDR2 SYDVKM, per germline. The CDR3 loop spans 14 amino acids. The ends lost 2 bases at V and 7 bases at J; junction bases unmatched: 3.